These T cell receptor beta chains were read from a single sample in a study of blood T cell repertoires in COVID-19. Method: immunoSEQ multiplex PCR; TCRdb's copy keeps in-frame clones and lacks some. The sample includes roughly 150,000 clones, around 84% of them seen just once. The sequenced sample was peripheral blood. The receptors stem from an older woman with COVID-19, enrolled during active disease. Each CDR3 is given with its conserved first and last residue. The order of the fields is V gene, CDR3 protein.

TRBV12-3/TRBV12-4	CASSLWQNEQFF
TRBV11-2	CASSLAGLAPNEQFF
TRBV5-1	CASSVDSTSTDTQYF
TRBV19	CASSLSRVHEQYF
TRBV6-1	CASSVTGSNQPQHF
TRBV27	CASSLRQGRGYGYTF
TRBV6-5	CASSQRVEGTEAFF
TRBV4-1	CASSQERTGYYGYTF
TRBV19	CASSIDGSGRGTNEKLFF
TRBV7-6	CASSAQGGGYNSPLHF
TRBV12-3/TRBV12-4	CASSLGGPYGYTF
TRBV10-3	CAISSRQSEAFF
TRBV4-1	CASSRGFVSYNEQFF
TRBV19	CASIADRKLNQPQHF
TRBV5-6	CASSFQGSTNEKLFF
TRBV19	CASTLRTQGTYGGTNEKLFF
TRBV6-5	CASSYGRGVEKLFF
TRBV5-1	CASSPRREGRNEQFF
TRBV2	CASGDQVVTEAFF
TRBV5-1	CASSLYGGSSTDTQYF
TRBV6-6	CASSYSISRNEQFF
TRBV6-6	CASSPDLRGTSNQPQHF
TRBV5-1	CASSSGQGNTEAFF
TRBV27	CASSPGQGYGYTF
TRBV29-1	CSGGQGARTEAFF
TRBV5-4	CASSFGTGGATEAFF
TRBV14	CASSPPFGQGAGKLFF
TRBV19	CASSAGQGSQPQHF
TRBV2	CASKGTSGTDNEQFF
TRBV6-5	CASGPQWETQYF
TRBV6-6	CASSRGREQDGYTF
TRBV4-1	CASSQERTALNTEAFF
TRBV5-4	CASSPQNAYEQYF
TRBV3-1/TRBV3-2	CASSQNHNSYNEQFF
TRBV9	CASASAGRGNSPLHF
TRBV5-8	CASSPDRGFADTQYF
TRBV5-1	CASKKTGALTEAFF
TRBV3-1/TRBV3-2	CASSRRLGDTDTQYF
TRBV18	CASSPTGDGYTF
TRBV18	CASSPLGHDNQPQHF
TRBV29-1	CSVVAELAGVHAYEQYF
TRBV7-8	CASNQGQEAFF